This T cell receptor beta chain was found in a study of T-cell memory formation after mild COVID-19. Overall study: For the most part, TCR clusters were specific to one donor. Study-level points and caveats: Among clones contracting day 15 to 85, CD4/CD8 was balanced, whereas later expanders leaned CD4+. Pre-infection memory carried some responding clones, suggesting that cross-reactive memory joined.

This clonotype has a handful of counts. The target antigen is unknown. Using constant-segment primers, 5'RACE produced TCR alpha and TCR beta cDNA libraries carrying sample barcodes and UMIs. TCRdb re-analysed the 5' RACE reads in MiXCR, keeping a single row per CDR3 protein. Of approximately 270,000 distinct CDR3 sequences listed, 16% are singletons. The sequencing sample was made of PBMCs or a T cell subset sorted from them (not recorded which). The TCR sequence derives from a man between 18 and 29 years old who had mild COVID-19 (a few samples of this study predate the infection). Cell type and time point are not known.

CDR3 coding DNA: TGTGCCAGCAGGTCCGGTTATCTCCAAAGGGATACGCAGTATTTT. Encoded protein: CASRSGYLQRDTQYF. The chain employs TRBV27 and TRBJ2-3; D is unclear. The germline V gene encodes CDR1 MNHEY and CDR2 SMNVEV (reference sequence). This CDR3 spans 15 amino acids. V lost 6 bases and J 6 bases, leaving 19 bases between the germline ends.